This TCR beta chain comes out of a study of blood T cell repertoires in COVID-19. Overall study context: Nucleic acid was either cDNA or gDNA, and it came from T cells, B-cell-depleted T cells, or PBMCs.

Profiled with immunoSEQ multiplex PCR; TCRdb holds only in-frame clones, not every one. There are some 80,000 clones in the sample; around four fifths occur only once, and approximately 12% lies in the top ten. V shed 2 bases and J shed 1 base, with 15 bases lying between them. There are 17 residues in the CDR3. Germline V lookup: CDR1 MNHNS, CDR2 SASEGT. The sequenced material came from peripheral blood. The genes are TRBV6-1 and TRBJ1-5; TRBD1 might be the D (6 bases). The sequence came from a human donor in a cohort sampled during active COVID-19. Here the CDR3 DNA reads TGTGCCAGCAGTGAAAATGGGGGCACGGCCAGCAATCAGCCCCAGCATTTT. Protein product: CASSENGGTASNQPQHF.